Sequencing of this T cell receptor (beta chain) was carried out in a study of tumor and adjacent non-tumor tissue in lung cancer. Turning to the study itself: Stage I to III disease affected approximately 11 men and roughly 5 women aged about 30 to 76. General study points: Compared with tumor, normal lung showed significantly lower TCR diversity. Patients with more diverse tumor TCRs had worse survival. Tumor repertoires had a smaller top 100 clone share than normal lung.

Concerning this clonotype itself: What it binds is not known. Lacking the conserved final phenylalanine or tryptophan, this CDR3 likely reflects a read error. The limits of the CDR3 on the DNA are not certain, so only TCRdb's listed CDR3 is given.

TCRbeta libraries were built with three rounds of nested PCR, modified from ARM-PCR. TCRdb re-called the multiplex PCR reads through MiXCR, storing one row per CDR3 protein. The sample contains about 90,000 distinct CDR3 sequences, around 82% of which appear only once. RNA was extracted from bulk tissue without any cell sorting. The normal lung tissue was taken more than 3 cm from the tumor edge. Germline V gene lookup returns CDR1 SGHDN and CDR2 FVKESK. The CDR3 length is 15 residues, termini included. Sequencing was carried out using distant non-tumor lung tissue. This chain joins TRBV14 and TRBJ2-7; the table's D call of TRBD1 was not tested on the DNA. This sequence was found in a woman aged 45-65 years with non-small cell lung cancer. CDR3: CASSHGTGMPYEQYI.